Below are 10 T cell receptor beta chains sequenced from a single sample in a study of T cells expressing NK-cell markers. TCRdb processed the 5' RACE reads again and assigns one entry to each CDR3 protein, with no DNA. With 150,000 to 180,000 distinct CDR3 sequences in the sample, the ten largest clones hold about 39%. The sample was blood T cells: a sorted CD56 or NKG2C T cell subset, CD4+ or CD8+ T cells, or bulk PBMC T cells (not recorded which). The source of these receptors is a woman aged 45-60 years in good health.

The chain recombines TRBV20-1 with TRBJ2-3; the D gene TCRdb calls, TRBD2, cannot be checked with no DNA. CDR3 length: 14 residues. Per germline, CDR1 DFQATT and CDR2 SNEGSKA (reference sequence). CDR3 in amino acids: CSAREEGEADTQYF.

The V and J genes are TRBV20-1 and TRBJ1-1; TCRdb calls TRBD1, which cannot be checked without DNA. CDR1 is DFQATT, CDR2 SNEGSKA, per germline (reference sequence). This CDR3 has 12 amino acids. The CDR3 is CSARDQGASAFF.

The chain has TRBV19 and TRBJ2-1; no DNA is available, so the TRBD2 call from TCRdb remains unchecked. Per germline, CDR1 LNHDA and CDR2 SQIVND (reference sequence). This CDR3 is built from 14 residues. The CDR3 sequence is CASSRGLSYNEQFF.

The rearrangement uses TRBV5-4 and TRBJ1-1. This CDR3 comprises 12 residues. The germline V gene encodes CDR1 SGHNT and CDR2 YYREEE (reference sequence). The CDR3: CAAYDIGTEAFF.

The rearrangement uses TRBV29-1 and TRBJ1-2; TCRdb names TRBD1, which stays unverified in the absence of DNA. The CDR3 covers 11 residues. Germline CDR1 and CDR2: SQVTM and ANQGSEA. The CDR3 loop is CSVAGARGYTF.

V gene TRBV2 combines with J gene TRBJ1-1. Per the germline V gene, CDR1 is SNHLY and CDR2 is FYNNEI. This CDR3 has 13 amino acids. The CDR3 region is CASSDWVNTEAFF.

The gene calls are TRBV11-2 and TRBJ2-5; there is no DNA to check the TCRdb D call of TRBD1. The CDR3 runs to 15 residues. CDR1 and CDR2 (germline): SGHAT, FQNNGV. The CDR3 loop is CASSPSGTGGETQYF.

V usage is TRBV15 and J usage is TRBJ2-2; TCRdb's D call, TRBD1, is unchecked because there is no DNA. There are 14 residues in the CDR3. Germline CDR1 reads LNHNV; CDR2 reads YYDKDF (reference sequence). The CDR3: CATIGQGAPGELFF. Supplemented by reference TRBV15 and TRBJ2-2, the full variable domain reads DAMVIQNPRYQVTQFGKPVTLSCSQTLNHNVMYWYQQKSSQAPKLLFHYYDKDFNNEADTPDNFQSRRPNTSFCFLDIRSPGLGDTAMYLCATIGQGAPGELFFGEGSRLTVL.

The J gene is TRBJ2-7, the V gene TRBV7-9; checking the TCRdb D call of TRBD1 is not possible without DNA. Per germline, CDR1 SEHNR and CDR2 FQNEAQ (reference sequence). CDR3 length equals 13 residues. This chain's CDR3 is CASSGQGFYEQYF.

This chain links TRBV2 with TRBJ2-7; TCRdb proposes TRBD1, but this gene call is untestable without DNA. Germline CDR1 and CDR2: SNHLY and FYNNEI. The CDR3 has 14 residues. The CDR3 spells CASRGVRDHYEQYF.